Described below is a single TCR beta chain sequence and its context. These data are taken from a study of cytomegalovirus exposure and HLA in healthy donors. Trimming pared 6 bases from V and 3 bases from J, leaving 14 bases between. Looked up from germline, CDR1 is MDHEN and CDR2 is SYDVKM. CDR3 length: 14 amino acids. In the PCR, 60 Vbeta and 13 Jbeta primers were used. Sequencing was performed with immunoSEQ multiplex PCR; in TCRdb, only in-frame clones are kept and a portion is missing. The sample shows just over 150,000 clones, around 84% of them seen only once. The sequenced sample was PBMCs. The rearrangement joins TRBV28 to TRBJ1-2; D is perhaps TRBD1 (6 bases). This TCR derives from a woman aged 18-29 years in good health and CMV-seronegative. The CDR3 coding sequence is TGTGCCAGCAGGGGGGGGGCCGGGGACTATGGCTACACCTTC. Its translation: CASRGGAGDYGYTF.